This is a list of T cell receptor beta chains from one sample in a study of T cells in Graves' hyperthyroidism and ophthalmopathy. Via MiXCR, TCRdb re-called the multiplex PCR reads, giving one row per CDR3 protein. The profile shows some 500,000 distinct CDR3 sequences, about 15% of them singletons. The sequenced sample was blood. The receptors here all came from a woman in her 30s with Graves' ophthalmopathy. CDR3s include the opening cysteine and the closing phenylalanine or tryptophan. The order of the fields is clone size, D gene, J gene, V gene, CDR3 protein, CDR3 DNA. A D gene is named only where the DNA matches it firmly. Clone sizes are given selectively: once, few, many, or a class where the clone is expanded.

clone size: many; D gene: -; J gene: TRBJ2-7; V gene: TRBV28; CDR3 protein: CASSVSHRGGEQYF; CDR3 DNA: TGTGCCAGCAGTGTATCCCATAGAGGGGGCGAGCAGTACTTC
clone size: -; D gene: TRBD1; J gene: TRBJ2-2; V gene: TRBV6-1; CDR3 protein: CARSPTGGADTGELFF; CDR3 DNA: TGTGCCCGCAGTCCAACAGGGGGCGCGGACACCGGGGAGCTGTTTTTT
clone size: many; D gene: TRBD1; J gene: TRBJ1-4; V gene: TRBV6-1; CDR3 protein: CASSDPGQGAEKLFF; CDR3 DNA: TGTGCCAGCAGTGACCCGGGACAGGGGGCGGAAAAACTGTTTTTT
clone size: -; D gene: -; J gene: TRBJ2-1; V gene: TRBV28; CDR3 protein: CASSPGHRSYNEQFF; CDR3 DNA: TGTGCCAGCAGCCCGGGACACCGCTCCTACAATGAGCAGTTCTTC
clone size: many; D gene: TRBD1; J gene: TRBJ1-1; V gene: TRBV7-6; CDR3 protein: CASSSNSQGASTEAFF; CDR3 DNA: TGTGCCAGCAGCTCGAACTCCCAGGGGGCGAGCACTGAAGCTTTCTTT
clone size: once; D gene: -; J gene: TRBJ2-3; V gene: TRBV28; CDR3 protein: CASSPGTESTDAQYF; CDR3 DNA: TGTGCCAGCAGCCCCGGGACGGAGAGCACAGATGCGCAGTATTTT
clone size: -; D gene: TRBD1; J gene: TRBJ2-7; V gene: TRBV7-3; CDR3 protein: CASNPAGGYEQYF; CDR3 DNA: TGTGCCAGCAACCCTGCAGGGGGCTACGAGCAGTACTTC
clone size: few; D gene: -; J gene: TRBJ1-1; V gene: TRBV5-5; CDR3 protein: CASSLGSQGAFF; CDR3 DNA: TGTGCCAGCAGCTTGGGGTCCCAGGGAGCTTTCTTT
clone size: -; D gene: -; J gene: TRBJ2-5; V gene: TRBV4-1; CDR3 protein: CASSLDGYPRRETQYF; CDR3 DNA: TGCGCCAGCAGCCTGGACGGATATCCGAGGAGGGAGACCCAGTACTTC
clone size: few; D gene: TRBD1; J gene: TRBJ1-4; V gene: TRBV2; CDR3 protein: CASSRDRAMGKLFF; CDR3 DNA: TGTGCCAGCAGTCGGGACAGGGCGATGGGAAAACTGTTTTTT
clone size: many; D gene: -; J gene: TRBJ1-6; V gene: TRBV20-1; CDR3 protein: CSARLGGRSPLHF; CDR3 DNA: TGCAGTGCTAGATTGGGGGGCCGGTCACCCCTCCACTTT
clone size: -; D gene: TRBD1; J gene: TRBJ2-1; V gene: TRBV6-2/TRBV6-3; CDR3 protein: CASSPAGTGAVNEQFF; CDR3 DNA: TGTGCCAGCAGTCCGGCGGGGACAGGGGCGGTCAATGAGCAGTTCTTC
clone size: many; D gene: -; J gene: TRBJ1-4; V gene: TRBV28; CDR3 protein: CASSRPGATNEKLFF; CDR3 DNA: TGTGCCAGCAGTCGGCCAGGGGCAACTAATGAAAAACTGTTTTTT
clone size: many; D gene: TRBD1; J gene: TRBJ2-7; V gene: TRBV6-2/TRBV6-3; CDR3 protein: CASKPLGQGYEQYF; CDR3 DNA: TGTGCCAGCAAACCACTGGGACAGGGGTACGAGCAGTACTTC
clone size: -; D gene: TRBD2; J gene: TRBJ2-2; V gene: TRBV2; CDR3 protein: CASRPGTSGAADTGELFF; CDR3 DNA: TGTGCCAGCAGACCCGGGACTAGCGGGGCGGCGGACACCGGGGAGCTGTTTTTT
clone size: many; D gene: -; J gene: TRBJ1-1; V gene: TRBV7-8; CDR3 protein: CASSLARLVPEAFF; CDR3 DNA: TGTGCCAGCAGCTTAGCCCGTCTGGTTCCTGAAGCTTTCTTT
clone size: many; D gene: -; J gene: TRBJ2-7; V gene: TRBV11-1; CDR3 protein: CASNQIRDTEQYF; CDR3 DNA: TGTGCCAGCAACCAAATCCGGGACACCGAGCAGTACTTC
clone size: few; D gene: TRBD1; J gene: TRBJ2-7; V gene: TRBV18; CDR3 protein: CASSSLGTGNIPYEQYF; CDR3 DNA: TGTGCCAGCTCATCACTAGGGACAGGGAACATCCCCTACGAGCAGTACTTC
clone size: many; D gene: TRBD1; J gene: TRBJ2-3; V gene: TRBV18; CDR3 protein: CASSLGQGFSDTQYF; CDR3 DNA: TGTGCCAGCTCACTCGGACAGGGATTCTCAGATACGCAGTATTTT
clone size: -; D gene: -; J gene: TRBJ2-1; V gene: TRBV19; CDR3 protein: CASSTPGNEQFF; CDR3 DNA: TGTGCCAGTAGTACCCCGGGCAATGAGCAGTTCTTC
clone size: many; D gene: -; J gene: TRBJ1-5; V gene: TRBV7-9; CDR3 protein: CASTLIGTPIWPQHF; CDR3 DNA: TGTGCCAGCACCCTCATCGGGACACCGATTTGGCCCCAGCATTTT
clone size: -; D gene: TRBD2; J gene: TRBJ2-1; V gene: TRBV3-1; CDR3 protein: CASSQVALAGVEQFF; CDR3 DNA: TGTGCCAGCAGCCAAGTAGCACTAGCGGGAGTTGAGCAGTTCTTC
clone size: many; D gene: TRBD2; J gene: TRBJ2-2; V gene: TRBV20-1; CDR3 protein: CSAREKGLAGVGNTGELFF; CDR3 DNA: TGCAGTGCTAGAGAGAAAGGGCTAGCGGGAGTCGGGAACACCGGGGAGCTGTTTTTT
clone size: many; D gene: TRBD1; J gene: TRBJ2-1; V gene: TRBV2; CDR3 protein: CASRNRGSYNEQFF; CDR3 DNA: TGTGCCAGCAGAAACAGGGGATCCTACAATGAGCAGTTCTTC
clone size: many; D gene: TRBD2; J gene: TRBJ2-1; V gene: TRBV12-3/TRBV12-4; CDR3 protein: CASSAPLAAEQFF; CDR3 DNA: TGTGCCAGCAGTGCGCCCCTAGCGGCTGAGCAGTTCTTC
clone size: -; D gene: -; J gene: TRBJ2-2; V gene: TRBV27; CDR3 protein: CASSLDITGPTGELFF; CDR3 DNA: TGTGCCAGCAGTTTAGACATCACAGGGCCCACCGGGGAGCTGTTTTTT
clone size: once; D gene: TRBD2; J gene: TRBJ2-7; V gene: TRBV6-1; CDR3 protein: CASRRLAGGALSREQYF; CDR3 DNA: TGTGCCAGCAGAAGACTAGCGGGAGGGGCCTTATCTCGAGAGCAGTACTTC
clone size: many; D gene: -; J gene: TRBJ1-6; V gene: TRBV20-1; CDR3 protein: CSARAGNSPLHF; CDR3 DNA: TGCAGTGCGCGCGCGGGGAATTCACCCCTCCACTTT
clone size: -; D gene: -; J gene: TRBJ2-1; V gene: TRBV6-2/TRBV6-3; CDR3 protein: CASSYSTTASSYNEQFF; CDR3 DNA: TGTGCCAGCAGTTACTCGACGACGGCTAGCTCCTACAATGAGCAGTTCTTC
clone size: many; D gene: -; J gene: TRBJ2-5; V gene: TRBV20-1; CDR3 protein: CSASDWGRALQETQYF; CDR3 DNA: TGCAGTGCTAGTGATTGGGGCAGGGCGTTACAAGAGACCCAGTACTTC
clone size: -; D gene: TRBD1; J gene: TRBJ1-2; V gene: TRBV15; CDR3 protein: CATSRAHRTGKNGYTF; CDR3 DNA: TGTGCCACCAGCAGAGCTCATAGGACAGGGAAAAATGGCTACACCTTC
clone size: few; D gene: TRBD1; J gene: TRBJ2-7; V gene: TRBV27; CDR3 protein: CASSHAHGQGVEQYF; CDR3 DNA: TGTGCCAGCAGCCACGCCCACGGACAGGGGGTCGAGCAGTACTTC
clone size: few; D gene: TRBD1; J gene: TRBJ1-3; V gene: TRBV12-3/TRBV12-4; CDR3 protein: CASSPGQGTGNTIYF; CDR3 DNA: TGTGCCAGCAGCCCGGGACAGGGTACAGGAAACACCATATATTTT
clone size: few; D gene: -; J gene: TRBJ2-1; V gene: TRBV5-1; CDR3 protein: CASSLRVGLYGEQFF; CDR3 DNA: TGCGCCAGCAGCTTGAGGGTTGGACTCTATGGTGAGCAGTTCTTC
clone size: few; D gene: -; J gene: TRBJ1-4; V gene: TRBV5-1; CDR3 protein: CASSPSGAVGEKLFF; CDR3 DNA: TGCGCCAGCAGCCCCTCAGGGGCGGTAGGTGAAAAACTGTTTTTT
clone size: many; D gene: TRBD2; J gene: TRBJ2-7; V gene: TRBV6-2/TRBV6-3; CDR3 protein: CASTTGRAYEQYF; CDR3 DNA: TGTGCCAGCACTACCGGGAGGGCCTACGAGCAGTACTTC
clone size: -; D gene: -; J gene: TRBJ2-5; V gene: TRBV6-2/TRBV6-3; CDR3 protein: CASGDKTGSGTQYF; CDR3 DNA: TGTGCCAGCGGAGATAAAACGGGTTCGGGGACCCAGTACTTC
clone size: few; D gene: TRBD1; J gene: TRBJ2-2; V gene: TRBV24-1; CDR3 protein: CATRPGGNTGELFF; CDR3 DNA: TGTGCCACCAGGCCAGGGGGCAACACCGGGGAGCTGTTTTTT
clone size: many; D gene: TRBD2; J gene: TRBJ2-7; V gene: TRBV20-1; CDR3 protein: CSAASSGPSSYEQYF; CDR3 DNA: TGCAGTGCCGCCTCTAGCGGGCCAAGCTCCTACGAGCAGTACTTC
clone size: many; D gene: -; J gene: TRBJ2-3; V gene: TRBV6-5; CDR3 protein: CASSYRTFTDTQYF; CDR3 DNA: TGTGCCAGCAGTTACAGGACCTTCACAGATACGCAGTATTTT
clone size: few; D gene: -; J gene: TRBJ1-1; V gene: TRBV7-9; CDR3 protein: CASSFEQEAFF; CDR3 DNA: TGTGCCAGCAGCTTTGAGCAGGAAGCTTTCTTT
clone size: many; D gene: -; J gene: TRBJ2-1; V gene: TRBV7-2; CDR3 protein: CASSLRSSLNEQFF; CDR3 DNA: TGTGCCAGCAGCTTAAGAAGTAGCTTGAATGAGCAGTTCTTC
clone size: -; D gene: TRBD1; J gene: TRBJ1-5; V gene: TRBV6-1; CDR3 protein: CASSETGGGNQPQHF; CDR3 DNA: TGTGCCAGCAGTGAAACAGGGGGGGGCAATCAGCCCCAGCATTTT
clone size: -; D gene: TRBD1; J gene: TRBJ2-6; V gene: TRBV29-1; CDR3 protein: CSVPGQGPGANVLTF; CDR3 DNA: TGCAGCGTTCCGGGACAGGGTCCCGGGGCCAACGTCCTGACTTTC
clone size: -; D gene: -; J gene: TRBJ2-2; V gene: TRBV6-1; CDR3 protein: CATFQANTGELFF; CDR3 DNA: TGTGCCACCTTCCAGGCTAACACCGGGGAGCTGTTTTTT